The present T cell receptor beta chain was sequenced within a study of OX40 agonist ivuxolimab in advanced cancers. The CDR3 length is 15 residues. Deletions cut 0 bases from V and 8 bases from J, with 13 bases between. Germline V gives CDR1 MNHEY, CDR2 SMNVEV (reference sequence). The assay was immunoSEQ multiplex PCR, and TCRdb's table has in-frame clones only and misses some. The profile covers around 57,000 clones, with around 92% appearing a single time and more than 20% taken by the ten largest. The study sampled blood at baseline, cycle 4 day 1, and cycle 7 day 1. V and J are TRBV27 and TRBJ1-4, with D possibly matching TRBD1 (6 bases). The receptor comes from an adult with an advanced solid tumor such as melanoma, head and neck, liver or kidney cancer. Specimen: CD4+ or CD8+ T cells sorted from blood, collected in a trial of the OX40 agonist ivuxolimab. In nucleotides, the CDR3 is TGTGCCAGCAGTTTATCGGGGGGGCTTTGGGAAAAACTGTTTTTT. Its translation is CASSLSGGLWEKLFF.